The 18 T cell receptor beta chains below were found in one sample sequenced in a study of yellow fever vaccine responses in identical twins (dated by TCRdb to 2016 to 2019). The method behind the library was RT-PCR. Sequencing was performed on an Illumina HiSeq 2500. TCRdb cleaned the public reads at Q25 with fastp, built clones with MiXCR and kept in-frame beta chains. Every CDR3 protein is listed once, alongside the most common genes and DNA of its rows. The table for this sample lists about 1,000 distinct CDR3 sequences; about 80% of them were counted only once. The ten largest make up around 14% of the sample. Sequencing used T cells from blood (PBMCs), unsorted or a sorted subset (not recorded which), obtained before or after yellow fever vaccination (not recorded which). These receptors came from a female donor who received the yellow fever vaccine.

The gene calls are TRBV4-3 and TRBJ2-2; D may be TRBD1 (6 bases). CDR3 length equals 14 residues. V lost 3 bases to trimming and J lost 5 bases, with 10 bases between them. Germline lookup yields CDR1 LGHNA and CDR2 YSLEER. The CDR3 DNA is TGCGCCAGCAGCCAGGCCACAGGGACCGGGGAGCTGTTTTTT. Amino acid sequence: CASSQATGTGELFF.

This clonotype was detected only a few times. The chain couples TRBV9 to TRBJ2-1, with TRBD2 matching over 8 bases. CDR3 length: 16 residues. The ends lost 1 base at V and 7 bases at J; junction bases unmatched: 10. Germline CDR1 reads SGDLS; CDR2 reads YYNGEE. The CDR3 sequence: CASSVSPAGVENEQFF. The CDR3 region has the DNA TGTGCCAGCAGCGTATCTCCAGCGGGAGTCGAGAATGAGCAGTTCTTC.

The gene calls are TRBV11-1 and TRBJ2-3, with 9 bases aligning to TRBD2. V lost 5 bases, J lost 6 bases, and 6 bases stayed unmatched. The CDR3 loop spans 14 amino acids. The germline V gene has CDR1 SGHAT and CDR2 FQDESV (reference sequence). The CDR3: CASSIIAGVDTQYF. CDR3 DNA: TGTGCCAGCAGCATCATAGCGGGAGTGGATACGCAGTATTTT. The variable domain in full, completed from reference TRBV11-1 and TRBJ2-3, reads EAEVAQSPRYKITEKSQAVAFWCDPISGHATLYWYRQILGQGPELLVQFQDESVVDDSQLPKDRFSAERLKGVDSTLKIQPAELGDSAMYLCASSIIAGVDTQYFGPGTRLTVL.

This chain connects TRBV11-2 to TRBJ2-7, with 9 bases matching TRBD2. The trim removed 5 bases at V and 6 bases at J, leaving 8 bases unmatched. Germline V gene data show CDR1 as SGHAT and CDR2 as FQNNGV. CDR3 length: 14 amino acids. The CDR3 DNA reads TGTGCCAGCAGCCTCGGACTAGCGACCCTCGAGCAGTACTTC. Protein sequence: CASSLGLATLEQYF.

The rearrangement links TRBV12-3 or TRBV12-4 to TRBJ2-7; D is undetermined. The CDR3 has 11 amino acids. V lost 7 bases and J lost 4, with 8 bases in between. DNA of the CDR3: TGTGCCAGCACCCCCGGGTACGAGCAGTACTTC. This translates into CASTPGYEQYF.

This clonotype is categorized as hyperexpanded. In DNA, the CDR3 is TGTGCCAGCAGTTTATACGGGGACCAAGAGACCCAGTACTTC. Translating it yields CASSLYGDQETQYF. The chain employs TRBV27 and TRBJ2-5, with a weak D call TRBD2 (5 bases). The V and J ends lost 1 base and 0 bases respectively, with 6 bases between them. Germline V gives CDR1 MNHEY, CDR2 SMNVEV (reference sequence). The CDR3 is made up of 14 amino acids.

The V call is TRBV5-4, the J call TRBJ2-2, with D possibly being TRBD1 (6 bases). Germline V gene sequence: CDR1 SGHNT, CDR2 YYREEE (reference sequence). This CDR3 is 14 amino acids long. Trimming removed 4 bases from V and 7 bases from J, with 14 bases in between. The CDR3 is CASSAWTESGELFF. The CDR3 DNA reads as TGTGCCAGCAGCGCCTGGACAGAGAGCGGGGAGCTGTTTTTT.

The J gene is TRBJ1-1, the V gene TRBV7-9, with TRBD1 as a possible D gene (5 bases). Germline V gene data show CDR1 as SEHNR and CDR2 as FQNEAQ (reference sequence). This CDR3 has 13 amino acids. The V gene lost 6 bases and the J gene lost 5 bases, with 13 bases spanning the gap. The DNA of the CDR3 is TGTGCCAGCAGTTATCTCCAGGGTACTGAAGCTTTCTTT. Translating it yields CASSYLQGTEAFF.

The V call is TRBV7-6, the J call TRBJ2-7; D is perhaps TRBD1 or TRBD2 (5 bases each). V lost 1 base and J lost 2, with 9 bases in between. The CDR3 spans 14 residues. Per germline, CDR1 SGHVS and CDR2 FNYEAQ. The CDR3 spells CASSLDKGPYEQYF. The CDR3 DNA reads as TGTGCCAGCAGCTTAGACAAGGGACCCTACGAGCAGTACTTC.

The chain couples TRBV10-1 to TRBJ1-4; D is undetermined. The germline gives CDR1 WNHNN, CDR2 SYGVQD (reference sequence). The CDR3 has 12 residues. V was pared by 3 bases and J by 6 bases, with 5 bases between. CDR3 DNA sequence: TGCGCCAGCAGTGACGGCTATGAAAAACTGTTTTTT. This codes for CASSDGYEKLFF.

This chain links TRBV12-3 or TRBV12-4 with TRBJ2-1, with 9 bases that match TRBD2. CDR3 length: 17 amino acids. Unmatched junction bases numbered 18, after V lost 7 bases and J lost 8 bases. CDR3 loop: CASMRGEAGGGFYEQFF. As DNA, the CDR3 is TGTGCCAGCATGCGCGGCGAAGCGGGAGGAGGTTTTTATGAGCAGTTCTTC.

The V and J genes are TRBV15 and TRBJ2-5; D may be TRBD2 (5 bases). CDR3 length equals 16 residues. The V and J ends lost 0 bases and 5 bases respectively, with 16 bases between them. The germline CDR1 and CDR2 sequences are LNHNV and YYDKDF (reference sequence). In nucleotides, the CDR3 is TGTGCCACCAGCAGAGATAGCCTACCTTGGGAGGAGACCCAGTACTTC. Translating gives CATSRDSLPWEETQYF.

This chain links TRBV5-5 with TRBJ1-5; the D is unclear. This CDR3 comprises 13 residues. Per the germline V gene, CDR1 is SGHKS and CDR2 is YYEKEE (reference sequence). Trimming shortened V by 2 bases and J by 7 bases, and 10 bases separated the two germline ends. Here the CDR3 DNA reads TGTGCCAGCAGCTTAGGATGGAACCAGCCCCAGCATTTT. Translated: CASSLGWNQPQHF. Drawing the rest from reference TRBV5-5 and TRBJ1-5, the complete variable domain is DAGVTQSPTHLIKTRGQQVTLRCSPISGHKSVSWYQQVLGQGPQFIFQYYEKEERGRGNFPDRFSARQFPNYSSELNVNALLLGDSALYLCASSLGWNQPQHFGDGTRLSIL.

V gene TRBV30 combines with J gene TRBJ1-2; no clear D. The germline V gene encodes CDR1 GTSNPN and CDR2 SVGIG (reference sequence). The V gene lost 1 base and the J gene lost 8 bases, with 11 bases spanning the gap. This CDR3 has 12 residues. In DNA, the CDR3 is TGTGCCTGGAGTGGGGAAGGGTTGGGCTACACCTTC. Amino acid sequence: CAWSGEGLGYTF.

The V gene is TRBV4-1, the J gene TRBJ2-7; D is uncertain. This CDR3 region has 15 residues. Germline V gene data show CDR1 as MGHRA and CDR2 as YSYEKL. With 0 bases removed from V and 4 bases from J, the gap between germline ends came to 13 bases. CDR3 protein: CASSQDGESPYEQYF. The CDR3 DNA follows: TGCGCCAGCAGCCAAGATGGAGAGTCCCCTTACGAGCAGTACTTC.

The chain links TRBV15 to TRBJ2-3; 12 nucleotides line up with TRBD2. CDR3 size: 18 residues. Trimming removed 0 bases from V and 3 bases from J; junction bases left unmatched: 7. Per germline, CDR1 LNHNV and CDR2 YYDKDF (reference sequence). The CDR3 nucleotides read TGTGCCACCAGCAGAGATACGCTAGCGGGGGGGCCGACAGATACGCAGTATTTT. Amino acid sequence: CATSRDTLAGGPTDTQYF. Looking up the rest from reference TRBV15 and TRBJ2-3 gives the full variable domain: DAMVIQNPRYQVTQFGKPVTLSCSQTLNHNVMYWYQQKSSQAPKLLFHYYDKDFNNEADTPDNFQSRRPNTSFCFLDIRSPGLGDTAMYLCATSRDTLAGGPTDTQYFGPGTRLTVL.

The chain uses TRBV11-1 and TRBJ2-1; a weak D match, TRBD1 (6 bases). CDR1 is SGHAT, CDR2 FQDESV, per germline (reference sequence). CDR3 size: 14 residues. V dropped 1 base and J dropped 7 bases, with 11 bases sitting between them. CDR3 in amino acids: CASSLVQGTNEQFF. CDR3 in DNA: TGTGCCAGCAGCTTAGTACAGGGAACTAATGAGCAGTTCTTC.

The CDR3 DNA reads as TGTGCCAGCTCGGGGACGGGAGGGGCCTACGAGCAGTACTTC. Translated: CASSGTGGAYEQYF. V is TRBV11-1 and J is TRBJ2-7; the match to TRBD2 covers 8 bases. This CDR3 has 14 amino acids. V shed 8 bases, J shed 2 bases, and the junction held 8 bases outside the gene matches. The germline gives CDR1 SGHAT, CDR2 FQDESV (reference sequence).